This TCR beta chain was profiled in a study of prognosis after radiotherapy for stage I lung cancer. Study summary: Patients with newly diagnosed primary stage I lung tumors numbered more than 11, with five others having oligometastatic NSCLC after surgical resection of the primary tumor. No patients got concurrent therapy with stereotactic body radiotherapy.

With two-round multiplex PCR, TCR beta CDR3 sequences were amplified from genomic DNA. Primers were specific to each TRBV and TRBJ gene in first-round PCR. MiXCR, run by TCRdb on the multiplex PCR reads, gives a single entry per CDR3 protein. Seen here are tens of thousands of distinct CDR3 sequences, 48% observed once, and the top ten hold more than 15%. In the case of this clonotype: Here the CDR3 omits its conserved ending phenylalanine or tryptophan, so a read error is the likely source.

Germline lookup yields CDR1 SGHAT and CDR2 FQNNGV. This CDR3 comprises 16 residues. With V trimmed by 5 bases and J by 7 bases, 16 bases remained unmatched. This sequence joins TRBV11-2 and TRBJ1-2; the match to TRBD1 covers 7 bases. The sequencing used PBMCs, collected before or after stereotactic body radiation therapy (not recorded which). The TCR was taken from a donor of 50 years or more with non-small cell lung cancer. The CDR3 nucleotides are TGTGCCAGCAGCCCTATGGGTGAACAGGGGAGCGGTGGCTACACCCTC. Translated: CASSPMGEQGSGGYTL.